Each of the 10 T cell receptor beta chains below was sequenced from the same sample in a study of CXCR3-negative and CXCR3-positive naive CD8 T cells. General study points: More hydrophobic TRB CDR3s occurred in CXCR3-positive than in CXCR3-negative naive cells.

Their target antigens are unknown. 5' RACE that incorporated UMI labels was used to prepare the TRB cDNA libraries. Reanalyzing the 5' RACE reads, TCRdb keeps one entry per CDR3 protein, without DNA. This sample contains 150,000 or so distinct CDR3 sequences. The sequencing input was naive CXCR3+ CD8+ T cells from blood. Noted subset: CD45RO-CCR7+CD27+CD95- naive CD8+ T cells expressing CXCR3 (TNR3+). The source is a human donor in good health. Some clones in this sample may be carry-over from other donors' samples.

The CDR3: CASSETSGADNEQFF. The chain recombines TRBV7-8 with TRBJ2-1; as DNA is missing, the TRBD2 call by TCRdb cannot be tested. CDR1 and CDR2 from the germline V gene are SGHVS and FQNEAQ. The CDR3 spans 15 residues.

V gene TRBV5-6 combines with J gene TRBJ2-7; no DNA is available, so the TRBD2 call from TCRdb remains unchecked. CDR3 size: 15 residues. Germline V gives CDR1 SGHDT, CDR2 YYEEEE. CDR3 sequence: CASSLARGLRDEQYF.

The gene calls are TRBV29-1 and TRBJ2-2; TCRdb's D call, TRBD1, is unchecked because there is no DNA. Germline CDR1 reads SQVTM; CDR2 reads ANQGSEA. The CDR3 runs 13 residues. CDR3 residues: CSVAPRNTGELFF.

CDR3 amino acids: CASSYSADRGLAFF. The rearrangement uses TRBV6-5 and TRBJ1-1; TCRdb lists TRBD1, though no DNA is available to test this call. Germline-derived CDR1 and CDR2 are MNHEY and SVGAGI. The CDR3 consists of 14 residues.

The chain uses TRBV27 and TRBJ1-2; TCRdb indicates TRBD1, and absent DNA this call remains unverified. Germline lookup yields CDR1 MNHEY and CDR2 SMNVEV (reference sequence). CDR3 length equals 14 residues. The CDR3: CASSLSPTGDGYTF.

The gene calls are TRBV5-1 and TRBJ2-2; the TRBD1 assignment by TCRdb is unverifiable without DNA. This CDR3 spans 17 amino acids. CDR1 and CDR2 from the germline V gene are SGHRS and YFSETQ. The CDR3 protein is CASSQTRGGEYTGELFF.

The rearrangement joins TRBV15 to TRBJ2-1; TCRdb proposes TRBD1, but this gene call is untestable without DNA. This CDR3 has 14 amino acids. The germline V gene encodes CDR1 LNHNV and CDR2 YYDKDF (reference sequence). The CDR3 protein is CATSRVSGDNEQFF.

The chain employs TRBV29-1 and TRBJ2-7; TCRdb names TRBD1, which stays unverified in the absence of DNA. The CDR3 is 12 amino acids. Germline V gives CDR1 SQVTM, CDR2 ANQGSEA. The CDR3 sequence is CSAGTGDYEQYF.

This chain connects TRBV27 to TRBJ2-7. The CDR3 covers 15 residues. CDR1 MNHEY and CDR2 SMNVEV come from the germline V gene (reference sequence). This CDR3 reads CASSLSRDSSYEQYF.

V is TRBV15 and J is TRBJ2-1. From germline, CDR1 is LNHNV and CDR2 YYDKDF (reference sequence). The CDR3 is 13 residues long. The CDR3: CATKPSSYNEQFF.